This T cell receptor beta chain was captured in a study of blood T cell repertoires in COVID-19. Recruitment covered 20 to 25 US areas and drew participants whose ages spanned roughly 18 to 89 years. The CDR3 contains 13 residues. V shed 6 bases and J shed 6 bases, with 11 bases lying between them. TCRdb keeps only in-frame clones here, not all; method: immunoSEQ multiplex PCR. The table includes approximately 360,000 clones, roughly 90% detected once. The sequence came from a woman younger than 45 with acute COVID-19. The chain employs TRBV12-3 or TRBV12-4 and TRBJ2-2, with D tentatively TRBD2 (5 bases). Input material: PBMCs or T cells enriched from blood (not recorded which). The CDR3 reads CASSPRGSGELFF. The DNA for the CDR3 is TGTGCCAGCAGCCCCCGAGGGTCCGGGGAGCTGTTTTTT.